The TCR beta chain described here comes from a study of T cell responses to AZD1222 COVID-19 vaccine. Whole-study context: Second-dose recipients at about 4 or about 12 weeks were treated as one pooled group. Findings and limits, study-wide: Spike regions recognized by vaccine-associated CD4 TCRs spanned the protein, led by 160-218 and 743-854. Clonal diversity was possibly underestimated; the donors were predominantly white British and more often female. Baseline antibody screening turned up just a handful of seropositive AZD1222 recipients.

This clone showed up just once. What it binds is unknown. The length of the CDR3 is 14 residues. Germline CDR1 is MDHEN and CDR2 is SYDVKM. The V gene end was trimmed by 3 bases and the J gene end by 6 bases; junction bases not matched to a gene: 6. TCRdb keeps only in-frame clones here, not all; method: immunoSEQ multiplex PCR. The sample holds approximately 100,000 clones, about 89% seen once. The receptor comes from an adult in good health. The chain links TRBV28 to TRBJ1-1; 8 positions match TRBD1. The sequences come from peripheral blood, collected on day 0 of AZD1222 vaccination. The CDR3 loop reads CASSFPDRGAEAFF. CDR3 in DNA: TGTGCCAGCAGTTTCCCCGACAGGGGCGCTGAAGCTTTCTTT.